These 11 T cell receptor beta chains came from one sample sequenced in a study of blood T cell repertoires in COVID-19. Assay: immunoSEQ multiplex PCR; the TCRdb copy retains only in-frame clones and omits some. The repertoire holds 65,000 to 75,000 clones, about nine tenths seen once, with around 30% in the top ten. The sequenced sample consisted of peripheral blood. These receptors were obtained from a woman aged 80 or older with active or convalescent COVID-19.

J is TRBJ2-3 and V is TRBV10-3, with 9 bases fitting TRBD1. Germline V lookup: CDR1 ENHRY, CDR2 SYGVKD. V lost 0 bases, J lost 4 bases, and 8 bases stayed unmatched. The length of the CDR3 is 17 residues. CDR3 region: CAISESGQGYRSDTQYF. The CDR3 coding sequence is TGTGCCATCAGTGAGTCGGGACAGGGCTACCGATCAGATACGCAGTATTTT.

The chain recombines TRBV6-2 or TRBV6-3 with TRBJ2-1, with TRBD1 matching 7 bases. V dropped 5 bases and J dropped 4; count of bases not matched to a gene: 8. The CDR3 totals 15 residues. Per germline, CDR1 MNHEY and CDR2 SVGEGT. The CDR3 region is CASSDTGTVYNEQFF. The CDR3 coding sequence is TGTGCCAGCAGTGATACCGGGACAGTATACAATGAGCAGTTCTTC.

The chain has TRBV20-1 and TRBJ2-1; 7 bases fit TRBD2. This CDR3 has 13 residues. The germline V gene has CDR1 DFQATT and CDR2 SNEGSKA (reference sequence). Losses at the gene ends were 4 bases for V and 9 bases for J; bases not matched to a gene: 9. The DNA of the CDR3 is TGCAGTGCTAATGACAGCGGGGACGTTGAGCAGTTCTTC. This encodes CSANDSGDVEQFF.

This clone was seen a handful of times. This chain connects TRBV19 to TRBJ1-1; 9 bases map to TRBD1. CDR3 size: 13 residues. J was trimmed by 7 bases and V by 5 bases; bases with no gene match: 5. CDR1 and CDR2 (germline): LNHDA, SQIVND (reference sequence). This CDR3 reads CASSSRDRDEAFF. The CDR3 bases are TGTGCCAGTAGTTCCCGGGACAGGGATGAAGCTTTCTTT.

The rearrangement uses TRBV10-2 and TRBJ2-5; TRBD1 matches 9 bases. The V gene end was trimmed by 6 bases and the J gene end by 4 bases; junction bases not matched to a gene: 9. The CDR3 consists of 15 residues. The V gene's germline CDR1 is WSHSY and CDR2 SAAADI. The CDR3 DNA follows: TGCGCCAGCAGCCGTTGGGACAGGGTAGGAGAGACCCAGTACTTC. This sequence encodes CASSRWDRVGETQYF.

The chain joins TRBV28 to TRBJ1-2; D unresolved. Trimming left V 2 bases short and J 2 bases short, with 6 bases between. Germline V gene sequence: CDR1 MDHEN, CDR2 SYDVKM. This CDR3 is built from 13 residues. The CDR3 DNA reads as TGTGCCAGCAGTTTACCACAAAACTATGGCTACACCTTC. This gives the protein CASSLPQNYGYTF.

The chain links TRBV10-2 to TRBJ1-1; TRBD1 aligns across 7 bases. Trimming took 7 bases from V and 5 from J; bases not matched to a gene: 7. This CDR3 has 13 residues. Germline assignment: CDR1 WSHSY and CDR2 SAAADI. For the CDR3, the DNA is TGCGCCAGCACCGGGACAGACTTTACTGAAGCTTTCTTT. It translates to CASTGTDFTEAFF.

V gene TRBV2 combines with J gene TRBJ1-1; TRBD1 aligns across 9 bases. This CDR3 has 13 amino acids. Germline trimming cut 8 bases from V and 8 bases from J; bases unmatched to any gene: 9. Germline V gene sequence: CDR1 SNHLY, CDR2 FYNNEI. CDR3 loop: CASGGQGVSEAFF. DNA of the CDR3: TGTGCCAGCGGGGGACAGGGTGTCTCAGAAGCTTTCTTT.

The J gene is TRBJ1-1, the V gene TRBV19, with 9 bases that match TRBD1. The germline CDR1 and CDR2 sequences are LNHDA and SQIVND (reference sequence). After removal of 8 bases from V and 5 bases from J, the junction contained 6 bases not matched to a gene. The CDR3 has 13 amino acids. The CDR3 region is CASAGTGRTEAFF. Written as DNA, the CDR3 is TGTGCCAGTGCCGGGACAGGGAGGACTGAAGCTTTCTTT.

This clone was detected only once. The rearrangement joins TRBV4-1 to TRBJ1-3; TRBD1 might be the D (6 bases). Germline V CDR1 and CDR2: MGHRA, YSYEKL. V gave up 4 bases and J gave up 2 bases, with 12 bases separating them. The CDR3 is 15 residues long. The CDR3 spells CASSPGEGPGNTIYF. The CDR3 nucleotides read TGCGCCAGCAGCCCAGGGGAAGGGCCTGGAAACACCATATATTTT.

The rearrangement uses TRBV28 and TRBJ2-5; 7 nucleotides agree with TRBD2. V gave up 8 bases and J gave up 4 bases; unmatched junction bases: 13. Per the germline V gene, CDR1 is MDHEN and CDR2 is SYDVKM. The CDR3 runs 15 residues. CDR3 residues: CASLSGTWEGETQYF. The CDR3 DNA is TGTGCCAGCCTTTCGGGGACGTGGGAGGGAGAGACCCAGTACTTC.